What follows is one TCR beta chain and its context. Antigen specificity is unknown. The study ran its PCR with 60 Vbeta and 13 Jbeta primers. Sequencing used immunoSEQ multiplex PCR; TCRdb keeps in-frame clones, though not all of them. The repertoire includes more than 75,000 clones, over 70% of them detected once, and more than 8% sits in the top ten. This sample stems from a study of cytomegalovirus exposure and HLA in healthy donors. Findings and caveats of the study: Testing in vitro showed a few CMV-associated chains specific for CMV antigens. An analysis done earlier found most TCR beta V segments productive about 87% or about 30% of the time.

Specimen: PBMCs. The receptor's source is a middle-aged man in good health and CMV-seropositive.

In DNA form, the CDR3 reads TGTGCCAGCGGCCCCCGGGACTGGACCTACAATGAGCAGTTCTTC. Residues: CASGPRDWTYNEQFF. The V and J genes are TRBV9 and TRBJ2-1; a weak D match, TRBD2 (6 bases). This CDR3 contains 15 residues. Germline CDR1 and CDR2: SGDLS and YYNGEE. Between the trimmed V and J ends, which lost 7 bases and 2 bases, there was a span of 16 bases.